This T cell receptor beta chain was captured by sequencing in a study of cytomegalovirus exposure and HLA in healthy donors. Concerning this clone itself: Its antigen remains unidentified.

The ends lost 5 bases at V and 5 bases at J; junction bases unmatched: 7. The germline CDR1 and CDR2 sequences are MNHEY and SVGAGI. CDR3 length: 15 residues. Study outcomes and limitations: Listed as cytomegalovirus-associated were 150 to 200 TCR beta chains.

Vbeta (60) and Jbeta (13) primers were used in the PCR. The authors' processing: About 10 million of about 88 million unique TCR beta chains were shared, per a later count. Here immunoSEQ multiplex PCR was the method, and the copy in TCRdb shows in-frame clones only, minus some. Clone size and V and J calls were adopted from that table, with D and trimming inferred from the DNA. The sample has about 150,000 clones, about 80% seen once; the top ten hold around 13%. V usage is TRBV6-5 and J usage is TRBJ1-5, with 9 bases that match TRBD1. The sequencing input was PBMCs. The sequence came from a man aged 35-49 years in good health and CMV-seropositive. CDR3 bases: TGTGCCAGCAGTACGGACAGGGGACCTTATCAGCCCCAGCATTTT. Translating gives CASSTDRGPYQPQHF.